A single sample gave rise to the 9 T cell receptor beta chains below, sequenced in a study of CD8 T cells in Susac syndrome. Reverse transcription used about 0.45 to 1 ug RNA and random hexamers. TCRdb re-analysed the immunoSEQ multiplex PCR reads in MiXCR, keeping a single row per CDR3 protein. Of roughly 140,000 distinct CDR3 sequences detected, nearly 97% appear once; the ten largest clones hold 0.084%. Material: CD4+ T cells from PBMCs. The receptors were sampled from a human donor with Susac syndrome.

In this sample, this clonotype turned up once. The V and J genes are TRBV6-6 and TRBJ2-3; 11 nucleotides match TRBD1. CDR3 length: 14 amino acids. Germline CDR1 reads MNHNY; CDR2 reads SVGAGI (reference sequence). V shed 8 bases and J 4 bases; nucleotides not matched to a gene: 5. Here the CDR3 DNA reads TGTGCCAGCCGGGACAGGGGGGCCGCAGATACGCAGTATTTT. Translated: CASRDRGAADTQYF.

The chain uses TRBV15 and TRBJ2-5, with D possibly called TRBD1 or TRBD2 (6 bases each). Trimming took off 2 bases at V and 5 bases at J, with 18 bases between the two ends. CDR1 and CDR2 from the germline V gene are LNHNV and YYDKDF (reference sequence). The CDR3 sequence is 16 residues long. CDR3 sequence (DNA): TGTGCCACCAGCAGAACCCGTGGAGGGGGAGGCGAGACCCAGTACTTC. Protein: CATSRTRGGGGETQYF.

The gene calls are TRBV28 and TRBJ2-6; D call uncertain. The CDR3 totals 15 residues. Per germline, CDR1 MDHEN and CDR2 SYDVKM. Trimming removed 3 bases from V and 1 base from J, with 7 bases in between. The CDR3 sequence is CASSFPGSGANVLTF. DNA for the CDR3: TGTGCCAGCAGTTTCCCCGGATCTGGGGCCAACGTCCTGACTTTC.

This chain joins TRBV29-1 and TRBJ1-5, with D possibly matching TRBD1 (5 bases). This CDR3 is built from 14 residues. Germline-derived CDR1 and CDR2 are SQVTM and ANQGSEA. The V and J ends lost 4 bases and 2 bases respectively, with 12 bases between them. The CDR3 DNA sequence: TGCAGCGTTGCTCAGGGAGATGGCAATCAGCCCCAGCATTTT. Encoded protein: CSVAQGDGNQPQHF.

The rearrangement uses TRBV29-1 and TRBJ1-5; the D gene is possibly TRBD1 (6 bases). Germline loops: CDR1 SQVTM, CDR2 ANQGSEA. V gave up 6 bases and J gave up 0 bases, with 12 bases separating them. The CDR3 is made up of 14 amino acids. This chain's CDR3 is CSVARQDSNQPQHF. The CDR3 DNA reads as TGCAGCGTAGCCAGACAGGATAGCAATCAGCCCCAGCATTTT.

The table lists this clonotype with a count of one. In DNA, the CDR3 is TGCGCCAGCAGCCAAGTTTGGAGCGGGGGCTCAACCAGCTCTAGCACAGATACGCAGTATTTT. This sequence encodes CASSQVWSGGSTSSSTDTQYF. The J gene is TRBJ2-3, the V gene TRBV4-1, with 8 bases identical to TRBD2. This CDR3 contains 21 residues. V trimming: 1 base; J trimming: 0 bases; junction bases outside the gene matches: 18. Germline CDR1 MGHRA, CDR2 YSYEKL.

V usage is TRBV20-1 and J usage is TRBJ2-7; D is tentatively TRBD1 or TRBD2 (5 bases each). The CDR3 length is 12 residues. The V gene lost 4 bases and the J gene lost 4 bases, with 11 bases spanning the gap. The V gene's germline CDR1 is DFQATT and CDR2 SNEGSKA (reference sequence). The CDR3 here is CSATQGEYEQYF. The CDR3 bases are TGCAGTGCTACCCAGGGAGAGTACGAGCAGTACTTC.

The chain joins TRBV28 to TRBJ2-7, with D perhaps TRBD1 (6 bases). This CDR3 has 18 amino acids. Trimming shortened V by 4 bases and J by 2 bases, and 24 bases separated the two germline ends. Germline V gene sequence: CDR1 MDHEN, CDR2 SYDVKM. CDR3 sequence (DNA): TGTGCCAGCAGTTCGCCCTCTCTGGGGCAGGGGTACACCTACGAGCAGTACTTC. This translates into CASSSPSLGQGYTYEQYF.

This chain uses TRBV25-1 with TRBJ2-7; tentative D call: TRBD1 (5 bases). V lost 10 bases to trimming and J lost 5 bases, with 27 bases between them. This CDR3 comprises 16 residues. Looked up from germline, CDR1 is MGHDK and CDR2 is SYGVNS. The CDR3 nucleotides are TGTGCCACCACAACCCCTGGAGAAGGGGCTCCCCACGAGCAGTACTTC. Protein sequence: CATTTPGEGAPHEQYF.